Listed here are 23 T cell receptor beta chains from one sample, sequenced in a study of control samples from healthy donors and cancer patients. The method was immunoSEQ multiplex PCR; TCRdb's version includes in-frame clones alone and lacks a portion of them. The sample lists 390,000 or so clones, approximately 90% occurring once. Input material: PBMCs. These receptors all come from a man between 40 and 49 years old with head and neck cancer.

The chain combines TRBV5-1 with TRBJ2-7; TRBD2 agrees at 7 bases. J gave up 0 bases and V 5 bases, and 8 bases lay outside the gene matches. The CDR3 is 15 residues long. Germline assignment: CDR1 SGHRS and CDR2 YFSETQ. This CDR3 is CASSSSGDASYEQYF. CDR3 nucleotides: TGCGCCAGCAGTTCCAGCGGGGACGCCTCCTACGAGCAGTACTTC.

This clone was seen a single time. The rearrangement uses TRBV30 and TRBJ2-7; D might be TRBD1 (6 bases). From germline, CDR1 is GTSNPN and CDR2 SVGIG (reference sequence). The CDR3 runs to 14 residues. V was pared by 4 bases and J by 2 bases, with 15 bases between. The CDR3 DNA follows: TGTGCCTGGAACAAGGGGGTTTTCCCCTACGAGCAGTACTTC. Encoded protein: CAWNKGVFPYEQYF.

For the CDR3, the DNA is TGTGCCAGCATCGGGGGCTCTGGGGCCAACGTCCTGACTTTC. Encoded protein: CASIGGSGANVLTF. V is TRBV2 and J is TRBJ2-6; TRBD2 is a possible D gene (6 bases). The V end lost 7 bases, the J end lost 0 bases, and 7 bases lay between the germline ends. The germline gives CDR1 SNHLY, CDR2 FYNNEI. This CDR3 region has 14 residues.

The rearrangement links TRBV2 to TRBJ2-7; 8 bases are a match to TRBD1. V lost 4 bases to trimming and J lost 4 bases; unmatched junction nucleotides: 6. CDR1 and CDR2 from the germline V gene are SNHLY and FYNNEI. The CDR3 extends over 14 amino acids. CDR3 sequence (DNA): TGTGCCAGCAGTGGGACAGGGCACGGGTACGAGCAGTACTTC. It translates to CASSGTGHGYEQYF.

The V and J genes are TRBV7-8 and TRBJ1-2, with a tentative D call TRBD1 (6 bases). Trimming took 5 bases from V and 5 from J, leaving 12 bases between them. CDR3 length equals 13 residues. Germline CDR1 reads SGHVS; CDR2 reads FQNEAQ. The CDR3 protein is CASSHYRDYGYTF. As DNA, the CDR3 is TGTGCCAGCAGCCACTACAGGGATTATGGCTACACCTTC. The full variable domain, rest sourced from reference TRBV7-8 and TRBJ1-2, is GAGVSQSPRYKVAKRGQDVALRCDPISGHVSLFWYQQALGQGPEFLTYFQNEAQLDKSGLPSDRFFAERPEGSVSTLKIQRTQQEDSAVYLCASSHYRDYGYTFGSGTRLTVV.

The chain joins TRBV18 to TRBJ2-4, with D uncertain. The length of the CDR3 is 18 residues. V lost 0 bases to trimming and J lost 1 base, with 16 bases between them. Looked up from germline, CDR1 is KGHSH and CDR2 is LQKENI. The CDR3 spells CASSPPVWVGPAKNIQYF. The CDR3 DNA reads as TGTGCCAGCTCACCACCGGTATGGGTAGGGCCTGCCAAAAACATTCAGTACTTC. The whole variable domain, remainder taken from reference TRBV18 and TRBJ2-4, is NAGVMQNPRHLVRRRGQEARLRCSPMKGHSHVYWYRQLPEEGLKFMVYLQKENIIDESGMPKERFSAEFPKEGPSILRIQQVVRGDSAAYFCASSPPVWVGPAKNIQYFGAGTRLSVL.

This clone was counted only a few times. The chain is built from TRBV10-3 and TRBJ1-2; no reliable D call. The V and J ends lost 9 bases and 5 bases respectively, with 10 bases between them. CDR3 size: 11 residues. Germline V lookup: CDR1 ENHRY, CDR2 SYGVKD. The CDR3 DNA sequence: TGTGCCATGGGGAGTGGGTATGGCTACACCTTC. Translating it yields CAMGSGYGYTF.

Concerning this clone itself: The CDR3 end shows no conserved phenylalanine or tryptophan, and so a read error is likely. The DNA is omitted, as the CDR3 cannot be located on it reliably, and the CDR3 follows TCRdb's listing. The chain recombines TRBV13 with TRBJ2-3; whether TRBD2, the table's D call, matches the DNA was not checked. Germline V gives CDR1 PRHDT, CDR2 FYEKMQ (reference sequence). Ends included, the CDR3 has 13 residues. CDR3 protein: CASSLSREGGPIP.

CDR3 region: CASGLGLSGANVLTF. The CDR3 bases are TGTGCCAGCGGTCTGGGGCTCTCTGGGGCCAACGTCCTGACTTTC. The rearrangement uses TRBV9 and TRBJ2-6; maybe TRBD1 (5 bases). Trimming removed 7 bases from V and 0 bases from J, with 11 bases in between. The germline V gene has CDR1 SGDLS and CDR2 YYNGEE. This CDR3 contains 15 residues.

The CDR3 loop is CASGGGSNQPQHF. DNA for the CDR3: TGTGCCAGCGGGGGCGGTAGCAATCAGCCCCAGCATTTT. The chain employs TRBV27 and TRBJ1-5; D possibly corresponds to TRBD1 (6 bases). This CDR3 is built from 13 residues. V gave up 8 bases and J gave up 0 bases, with 8 bases separating them. The germline V gene has CDR1 MNHEY and CDR2 SMNVEV (reference sequence).

The V gene is TRBV5-5, the J gene TRBJ1-2; 8 nucleotides line up with TRBD1. Germline V lookup: CDR1 SGHKS, CDR2 YYEKEE (reference sequence). CDR3 length: 14 residues. With 4 bases clipped from V and 3 bases from J, the junction kept 5 bases outside the gene matches. CDR3 coding DNA: TGTGCCAGCAGCCCCACAGGGGGTGACTATGGCTACACCTTC. This gives the protein CASSPTGGDYGYTF.

The chain has TRBV10-3 and TRBJ2-3, with D maybe TRBD2 (5 bases). V was trimmed by 2 bases and J by 7 bases, leaving 16 bases between them. The germline gives CDR1 ENHRY, CDR2 SYGVKD. The CDR3 has 15 amino acids. This chain's CDR3 is CAISEGRGYANTQYF. CDR3 coding DNA: TGTGCCATCAGTGAGGGACGGGGTTATGCAAATACGCAGTATTTT.

CDR3 region: CASTETGDYGYTF. DNA of the CDR3: TGTGCCAGCACCGAGACAGGGGACTATGGCTACACCTTC. J is TRBJ1-2 and V is TRBV6-5; TRBD1 aligns across 8 bases. The germline V gene encodes CDR1 MNHEY and CDR2 SVGAGI. There are 13 residues in the CDR3. J gave up 3 bases and V 7 bases, and 4 bases lay outside the gene matches.

This clone appeared once. The chain couples TRBV28 to TRBJ2-3; D remains ambiguous. CDR3 length equals 11 residues. Between the trimmed V and J ends, which lost 9 bases and 6 bases, there was a span of 10 bases. In germline, CDR1 is MDHEN, CDR2 SYDVKM. CDR3 nucleotides: TGTGCCAGTCGAGTCGGGGATACGCAGTATTTT. This sequence encodes CASRVGDTQYF. Supplemented by reference TRBV28 and TRBJ2-3, the full variable domain reads DVKVTQSSRYLVKRTGEKVFLECVQDMDHENMFWYRQDPGLGLRLIYFSYDVKMKEKGDIPEGYSVSREKKERFSLILESASTNQTSMYLCASRVGDTQYFGPGTRLTVL.

This rearrangement joins TRBV7-9 to TRBJ2-7, with 10 bases fitting TRBD1. Germline CDR1 SEHNR, CDR2 FQNEAQ (reference sequence). The J segment lost 5 bases and the V segment lost 5 bases, leaving 6 bases of the junction unmatched. This CDR3 spans 14 amino acids. The CDR3 region has the DNA TGTGCCAGCAGCCCGGGACAGGGGTTCGACGAGCAGTACTTC. Translation gives CASSPGQGFDEQYF.

V usage is TRBV9 and J usage is TRBJ1-4; no clear D. Per germline, CDR1 SGDLS and CDR2 YYNGEE. This CDR3 comprises 16 residues. The V gene lost 7 bases and the J gene lost 0 bases, with 16 bases spanning the gap. In DNA, the CDR3 is TGTGCCAGCTCCGATCGGGCGCCAGCAACTAATGAAAAACTGTTTTTT. It yields the protein CASSDRAPATNEKLFF.

The chain is built from TRBV6-5 and TRBJ2-3; D is perhaps TRBD2 (6 bases). The CDR3 consists of 12 residues. Trimming removed 8 bases at V and 6 bases at J, with 12 bases between. Germline CDR1 is MNHEY and CDR2 is SVGAGI. CDR3 loop: CASGRQADTQYF. The CDR3 DNA sequence: TGTGCCAGCGGGAGGCAGGCGGATACGCAGTATTTT.

The chain is built from TRBV28 and TRBJ2-7, with D hard to call. Germline V CDR1 and CDR2: MDHEN, SYDVKM. The CDR3 has 16 residues. The V and J ends lost 1 base and 2 bases respectively, with 15 bases between them. The CDR3 loop reads CASSLYPPGRTYEQYF. CDR3 in DNA: TGTGCCAGCAGTTTATATCCCCCCGGCAGAACCTACGAGCAGTACTTC.

The chain joins TRBV6-5 to TRBJ2-7; possibly TRBD1 for D (6 bases). This CDR3 region has 13 residues. Trimming took off 6 bases at V and 4 bases at J, with 13 bases between the two ends. CDR1 and CDR2 (germline): MNHEY, SVGAGI. CDR3 nucleotide sequence: TGTGCCAGCAGCAGGACAGTAGCGTACGAGCAGTACTTC. This encodes CASSRTVAYEQYF.

For this clone: This CDR3 is also generated by other DNA sequences in the sample. This chain links TRBV6-5 with TRBJ2-1, with 8 bases matching TRBD2. V shed 2 bases and J 4 bases; nucleotides not matched to a gene: 7. The germline CDR1 and CDR2 sequences are MNHEY and SVGAGI. The length of the CDR3 is 16 residues. The CDR3 DNA reads TGTGCCAGCAGTTACCAGAGCTTAGCGGGGTACAATGAGCAGTTCTTC. This translates into CASSYQSLAGYNEQFF.

The chain is built from TRBV5-1 and TRBJ1-4; D unclear. Trimming took 4 bases from V and 8 from J, leaving 18 bases between them. Germline lookup yields CDR1 SGHRS and CDR2 YFSETQ. The CDR3 runs to 15 residues. CDR3 coding DNA: TGCGCCAGCAGCCGGGATGGTACCCCGGAGGAAAAACTGTTTTTT. This codes for CASSRDGTPEEKLFF.

The V call is TRBV2, the J call TRBJ2-2; TRBD2 agrees at 12 bases. CDR1 is SNHLY and CDR2 is FYNNEI in the germline V gene. CDR3 length equals 15 residues. V lost 8 bases and J lost 4; bases outside the gene matches: 5. CDR3 sequence (DNA): TGTGCCAGCCTAGCGGGAGGGCCCAGCACCGGGGAGCTGTTTTTT. Translating gives CASLAGGPSTGELFF.

The chain links TRBV6-1 to TRBJ1-2; D call uncertain. The CDR3 sequence is 16 residues long. Deletions cut 0 bases from V and 4 bases from J, with 15 bases between. CDR1 and CDR2 from the germline V gene are MNHNS and SASEGT. CDR3 amino acids: CASSEARVTPVYGYTF. Written as DNA, the CDR3 is TGTGCCAGCAGTGAAGCCCGAGTGACACCCGTCTATGGCTACACCTTC.